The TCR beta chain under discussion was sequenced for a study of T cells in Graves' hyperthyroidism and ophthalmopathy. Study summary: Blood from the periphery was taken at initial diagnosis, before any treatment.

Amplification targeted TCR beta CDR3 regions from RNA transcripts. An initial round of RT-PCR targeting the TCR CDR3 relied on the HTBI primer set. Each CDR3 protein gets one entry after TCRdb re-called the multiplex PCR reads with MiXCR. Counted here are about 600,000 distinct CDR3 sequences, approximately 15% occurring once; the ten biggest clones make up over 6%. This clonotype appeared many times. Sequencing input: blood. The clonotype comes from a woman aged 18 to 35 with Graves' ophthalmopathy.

For the CDR3, the DNA is TGCAGCGTTGTGCCCAGGGGGAGAACTGAAGCTTTCTTT. This encodes CSVVPRGRTEAFF. This chain joins TRBV29-1 and TRBJ1-1; 7 bases align to TRBD1. J gave up 5 bases and V 4 bases, and 7 bases lay outside the gene matches. The CDR3 totals 13 residues. CDR1 SQVTM and CDR2 ANQGSEA come from the germline V gene.